What follows describes a single T cell receptor (beta chain). The PCR made use of 60 Vbeta and 13 Jbeta primers. TCRdb's table, derived via immunoSEQ multiplex PCR, lists solely in-frame clones and lacks some. The table lists 45,000 to 70,000 clones, almost 85% of them singletons. The data stem from a study of cytomegalovirus exposure and HLA in healthy donors. This CDR3 contains 15 residues. CDR1 is SGHTA and CDR2 is FQGTGA in the germline V gene. V lost 3 bases and J 5 bases, leaving 14 bases between the germline ends. This receptor was identified in a man aged 45-65 years in good health and CMV-seronegative. Material for sequencing was PBMCs. V usage is TRBV7-3 and J usage is TRBJ2-1; a possible D gene is TRBD2 (6 bases). The CDR3 DNA sequence: TGTGCCAGCAGCTTTAAACACGGGGGTCACAATGAGCAGTTCTTC. Residues: CASSFKHGGHNEQFF.